The 21 T cell receptor beta chains reported below all come from one sample, sequenced in a study of Ad26.COV2.S vaccination and SARS-CoV-2 variants. Specified treatment: roughly 18 received Ad26.COV2.S at low or high dose, single or two shots; about five received placebo; per-sample allocation not given. Specimen acquisition occurred on day 63 following the initial vaccine or placebo injection. Clones were sequenced by immunoSEQ multiplex PCR, and TCRdb holds only the in-frame ones, with some missing. The profile covers 360,000 or so clones, with 70% to 90% appearing a single time and 1.5% to 2% taken by the ten largest. The sample consisted of peripheral blood, taken in a trial of Ad26.COV2.S vaccine versus placebo. These receptors were obtained from a person between 18 and 65 years old who received the Ad26.COV2.S COVID-19 vaccine or a placebo.

The chain carries TRBV2 and TRBJ1-3; 7 positions agree with TRBD1. Per germline, CDR1 SNHLY and CDR2 FYNNEI. V shed 6 bases, J shed 0 bases, and the junction held 8 bases outside the gene matches. The CDR3 consists of 16 residues. The CDR3 sequence is CASSLPTGPSGNTIYF. CDR3 DNA sequence: TGTGCCAGCAGCCTACCGACAGGGCCCTCTGGAAACACCATATATTTT.

The gene calls are TRBV18 and TRBJ2-7, with D hard to call. The V gene's germline CDR1 is KGHSH and CDR2 LQKENI. CDR3 length: 13 residues. Trimming shortened V by 0 bases and J by 5 bases, and 8 bases separated the two germline ends. The CDR3 nucleotides are TGTGCCAGCTCACCACCATCCTCAAACGAGCAGTACTTC. It yields the protein CASSPPSSNEQYF.

The rearrangement uses TRBV4-1 and TRBJ2-2, with TRBD2 as a possible D gene (5 bases). The CDR3 totals 16 residues. Germline V gene sequence: CDR1 MGHRA, CDR2 YSYEKL. Trimming shortened V by 2 bases and J by 0 bases, and 10 bases separated the two germline ends. The CDR3 region is CASSQRDRSNTGELFF. For the CDR3, the DNA is TGCGCCAGCAGCCAACGGGATAGATCGAACACCGGGGAGCTGTTTTTT.

CDR3 sequence: CASSLDSLSYNEQFF. The CDR3 nucleotides are TGCGCCAGCAGCTTGGACAGCCTCTCCTACAATGAGCAGTTCTTC. The V call is TRBV5-1, the J call TRBJ2-1; no clear D. Germline values: CDR1 SGHRS, CDR2 YFSETQ. CDR3 length: 15 residues. Trimming removed 0 bases from V and 0 bases from J, with 7 bases in between. The variable domain in full, with the rest retrieved from reference TRBV5-1 and TRBJ2-1, is KAGVTQTPRYLIKTRGQQVTLSCSPISGHRSVSWYQQTPGQGLQFLFEYFSETQRNKGNFPGRFSGRQFSNSRSEMNVSTLELGDSALYLCASSLDSLSYNEQFFGPGTRLTVL.

V is TRBV23-1 and J is TRBJ1-1; a possible D gene is TRBD1 (5 bases). TRBV23-1 is reported as an ORF; its role is uncertain. The CDR3 has 16 residues. Trimming shortened V by 4 bases and J by 1 base, and 16 bases separated the two germline ends. The CDR3 coding sequence is TGCGCCAGCAGTCGTAATGAGGGACGGCGGAACACTGAAGCTTTCTTT. Protein sequence: CASSRNEGRRNTEAFF.

V gene TRBV6-5 combines with J gene TRBJ2-5, with 7 bases fitting TRBD1. Germline V CDR1 and CDR2: MNHEY, SVGAGI. Losses at the gene ends were 8 bases for V and 7 bases for J; bases not matched to a gene: 10. The CDR3 is 13 residues long. DNA for the CDR3: TGTGCCAGCGTTAAAGGGGGCAGGGGGACCCAGTACTTC. It specifies CASVKGGRGTQYF.

The chain recombines TRBV2 with TRBJ2-1; 10 nucleotides match TRBD2. V dropped 0 bases and J dropped 4; count of bases not matched to a gene: 9. The length of the CDR3 is 18 residues. CDR1 and CDR2 from the germline V gene are SNHLY and FYNNEI. The CDR3 coding sequence is TGTGCCAGCAGTGAAGCTGGTCTAGCGGGAGCCTTTTACAATGAGCAGTTCTTC. It translates to CASSEAGLAGAFYNEQFF.

The chain has TRBV27 and TRBJ1-4; D might be TRBD1 (5 bases). Germline values: CDR1 MNHEY, CDR2 SMNVEV (reference sequence). The CDR3 runs 16 residues. V shed 4 bases and J shed 4 bases, with 16 bases lying between them. In DNA, the CDR3 is TGTGCCAGCAGTTCCTGGGCAGGGCGTGGTAATGAAAAACTGTTTTTT. This translates into CASSSWAGRGNEKLFF. Full variable domain (remainder filled in from reference TRBV27 and TRBJ1-4): EAQVTQNPRYLITVTGKKLTVTCSQNMNHEYMSWYRQDPGLGLRQIYYSMNVEVTDKGDVPEGYKVSRKEKRNFPLILESPSPNQTSLYFCASSSWAGRGNEKLFFGSGTQLSVL.

The J gene is TRBJ1-6, the V gene TRBV30; the D gene is possibly TRBD1 (6 bases). Trimming took off 2 bases at V and 3 bases at J, with 11 bases between the two ends. Germline V gives CDR1 GTSNPN, CDR2 SVGIG (reference sequence). The CDR3 contains 15 residues. CDR3: CAWSNGQNYNSPLHF. The CDR3 DNA reads as TGTGCCTGGAGTAACGGACAGAACTATAATTCACCCCTCCACTTT. The whole variable domain, filled in from reference TRBV30 and TRBJ1-6, reads SQTIHQWPATLVQPVGSPLSLECTVEGTSNPNLYWYRQAAGRGLQLLFYSVGIGQISSEVPQNLSASRPQDRQFILSSKKLLLSDSGFYLCAWSNGQNYNSPLHFGNGTRLTVT.

The chain employs TRBV28 and TRBJ2-7; no clear D. The germline V and J ends were trimmed by 5 bases and 2 bases, with 16 bases remaining between them. The CDR3 is 15 amino acids. CDR1 is MDHEN and CDR2 is SYDVKM in the germline V gene. CDR3 residues: CASSPPSGITYEQYF. The CDR3 DNA reads as TGTGCCAGCAGTCCCCCTAGTGGAATTACCTACGAGCAGTACTTC.

The chain combines TRBV7-9 with TRBJ1-2, with D possibly being TRBD1 (5 bases). CDR1 and CDR2 from the germline V gene are SEHNR and FQNEAQ (reference sequence). V shed 5 bases and J shed 8 bases, with 24 bases lying between them. The CDR3 is 16 residues long. The chain's CDR3 is CASSRQYRLAGLGYTF. The CDR3 DNA follows: TGTGCCAGCAGCCGGCAATACAGGCTCGCTGGGCTCGGCTACACCTTC. Full variable domain (missing parts from reference TRBV7-9 and TRBJ1-2): DTGVSQNPRHKITKRGQNVTFRCDPISEHNRLYWYRQTLGQGPEFLTYFQNEAQLEKSRLLSDRFSAERPKGSFSTLEIQRTEQGDSAMYLCASSRQYRLAGLGYTFGSGTRLTVV.

The chain is built from TRBV15 and TRBJ1-2; D remains ambiguous. Germline CDR1 LNHNV, CDR2 YYDKDF (reference sequence). Trimming stripped 0 bases from V and 4 bases from J, with 6 bases between. The length of the CDR3 is 13 residues. The CDR3 nucleotides read TGTGCCACCAGCAGAGATAGTCTCTATGGCTACACCTTC. The encoded protein is CATSRDSLYGYTF.

This chain connects TRBV19 to TRBJ2-1; the match to TRBD1 covers 11 bases. V was clipped by 4 bases and J by 0 bases; unmatched bases: 5. The CDR3 runs 17 residues. The germline CDR1 and CDR2 sequences are LNHDA and SQIVND (reference sequence). As DNA, the CDR3 is TGTGCCAGTAGTACCAGGACAGGGGGCAGCTCCTACAATGAGCAGTTCTTC. Translation: CASSTRTGGSSYNEQFF.

The chain has TRBV9 and TRBJ1-2; D is perhaps TRBD1 (5 bases). Germline loops: CDR1 SGDLS, CDR2 YYNGEE. Trimming cost V 4 bases and J 2 bases, with 15 bases left between them. This CDR3 comprises 15 residues. The CDR3 sequence is CASSPAGWGNYGYTF. The CDR3 region has the DNA TGTGCCAGCAGCCCCGCAGGTTGGGGGAACTATGGCTACACCTTC.

The J gene is TRBJ2-7, the V gene TRBV7-2; perhaps TRBD2 as D (6 bases). The CDR3 spans 14 residues. From germline, CDR1 is SGHTA and CDR2 FQGNSA. The germline V and J ends were trimmed by 7 bases and 5 bases, with 18 bases remaining between them. CDR3 sequence (DNA): TGTGCCAGCACGTCCGGGGGTTTCTTTGACGAGCAGTACTTC. Encoded protein: CASTSGGFFDEQYF.

The J gene is TRBJ2-1, the V gene TRBV5-4; D remains ambiguous. Germline V CDR1 and CDR2: SGHNT, YYREEE (reference sequence). V was trimmed by 0 bases and J by 6 bases, leaving 10 bases between them. CDR3 length equals 14 residues. CDR3 nucleotide sequence: TGTGCCAGCAGCTTGGTTTTTAGTAGCAATGAGCAGTTCTTC. Translating gives CASSLVFSSNEQFF.

The gene calls are TRBV11-2 and TRBJ2-3; tentative D call: TRBD2 (7 bases). The V gene lost 6 bases and the J gene lost 7 bases, with 20 bases spanning the gap. The CDR3 consists of 15 residues. The germline gives CDR1 SGHAT, CDR2 FQNNGV. CDR3 loop: CASSLREGGAYTQYF. In nucleotides, the CDR3 is TGTGCCAGCAGTTTGAGGGAGGGGGGCGCATATACGCAGTATTTT.

This rearrangement joins TRBV15 to TRBJ2-3, with TRBD2 matching 8 bases. The CDR3 covers 15 residues. CDR1 and CDR2 (germline): LNHNV, YYDKDF (reference sequence). J lost 4 bases, V lost 5 bases, and 8 bases had no gene match. CDR3 in amino acids: CATSPGLVRADTQYF. The CDR3 DNA sequence: TGTGCCACCAGCCCGGGACTAGTCAGGGCAGATACGCAGTATTTT.

The V gene is TRBV13, the J gene TRBJ2-7, with 7 bases aligning to TRBD1. After removal of 5 bases from V and 0 bases from J, the junction contained 4 bases not matched to a gene. Germline V gene sequence: CDR1 PRHDT, CDR2 FYEKMQ (reference sequence). The CDR3 has 14 amino acids. CDR3 sequence (DNA): TGTGCCAGCAGCACAGGGGACAACTCCTACGAGCAGTACTTC. It encodes CASSTGDNSYEQYF.

This clone appeared a few times. The chain links TRBV4-1 to TRBJ2-7; 7 bases fit TRBD2. Germline V gene sequence: CDR1 MGHRA, CDR2 YSYEKL. The trim removed 4 bases at V and 2 bases at J, leaving 5 bases unmatched. The CDR3 sequence is 14 residues long. CDR3 nucleotide sequence: TGCGCCAGCAGCCTAGCGGGTTACACCTACGAGCAGTACTTC. Protein sequence: CASSLAGYTYEQYF.

This sequence joins TRBV15 and TRBJ2-1; 9 bases line up with TRBD2. V was pared by 6 bases and J by 0 bases, with 3 bases of the junction left unmatched. The CDR3 covers 15 residues. Germline CDR1 and CDR2: LNHNV and YYDKDF (reference sequence). This chain's CDR3 is CATRTGLASYNEQFF. The CDR3 nucleotides are TGTGCCACCAGGACGGGACTAGCCTCCTACAATGAGCAGTTCTTC.